This paragraph covers one TCR beta chain sequence. CDR1 is MNHNS and CDR2 is SASEGT in the germline V gene. This CDR3 spans 14 amino acids. V was pared by 2 bases and J by 0 bases, with 8 bases between. Using immunoSEQ multiplex PCR, the repertoire was profiled, and TCRdb retains in-frame clones only, with some absent. This table has over 150,000 clones, over 90% appearing once. The data derive from a study of control samples from healthy donors and cancer patients. The rearrangement links TRBV6-1 to TRBJ2-7; D gene uncertain. The clonotype was recovered from a woman in her thirties in good health. The material sequenced was blood. The CDR3 DNA is TGTGCCAGCAGTGAATTTCAGGACTCCTACGAGCAGTACTTC. It codes for CASSEFQDSYEQYF.